This is a list of T cell receptor beta chains from one sample in a study of CD8 T cells in ankylosing spondylitis. TCRdb re-derived calls from the 5' RACE reads in MiXCR, one entry per CDR3 protein. This sample has approximately 540,000 distinct CDR3 sequences, with roughly 13% found just once. The source material was blood, either unsorted or a sorted T cell fraction (not recorded which). Receptor source: a male donor with ankylosing spondylitis. Each CDR3 is given with its conserved first and last residue. Each record gives: J gene, V gene, clone size, CDR3 protein. Rows give clone size only sometimes, using once, few, many, or a class for an expanded clone.

J: TRBJ1-5; V: TRBV2; size: few; CDR3: CASSFHTYSNQPQHF
J: TRBJ2-1; V: TRBV14; size: NA; CDR3: CASSPFGTSGTNEQFF
J: TRBJ2-2; V: TRBV12-3/TRBV12-4; size: few; CDR3: CASSLPLALWTGELFF
J: TRBJ2-5; V: TRBV29-1; size: NA; CDR3: CSVGGRGHETQYF
J: TRBJ2-2; V: TRBV24-1; size: few; CDR3: CATSDLWTDEPGELFF
J: TRBJ2-7; V: TRBV7-2; size: NA; CDR3: CASSFRTGTYEQYF
J: TRBJ2-1; V: TRBV11-2; size: NA; CDR3: CASSGILGGRSYNEQFF
J: TRBJ1-3; V: TRBV5-1; size: few; CDR3: CASSLGVRPSSGNTIYF
J: TRBJ1-2; V: TRBV18; size: NA; CDR3: CASSPRTGSNYGYTF
J: TRBJ2-2; V: TRBV7-9; size: NA; CDR3: CASSLEAGGVTGELFF
J: TRBJ2-1; V: TRBV10-3; size: NA; CDR3: CATASPGQTYNEQFF
J: TRBJ2-7; V: TRBV20-1; size: NA; CDR3: CCARDKWGRGRTYEQYF
J: TRBJ1-2; V: TRBV7-2; size: NA; CDR3: CASSSGQLSYGYTF
J: TRBJ2-3; V: TRBV10-3; size: few; CDR3: CAISRTSDRTDTQYF
J: TRBJ2-1; V: TRBV4-1; size: few; CDR3: CASSQVGTPTAYNEQFF
J: TRBJ1-1; V: TRBV4-1; size: few; CDR3: CASSQDVGFGTEAFF
J: TRBJ2-7; V: TRBV5-1; size: NA; CDR3: CASSLLQGQKYEQYF
J: TRBJ2-5; V: TRBV10-3; size: few; CDR3: CAISSDSQGETQYF
J: TRBJ2-2; V: TRBV3-1; size: NA; CDR3: CASRPPGGRTGELFF
J: TRBJ1-1; V: TRBV5-4; size: NA; CDR3: CASSYQFSEAFF
J: TRBJ1-3; V: TRBV5-1; size: NA; CDR3: CASSLGRAGNTIYF
J: TRBJ2-2; V: TRBV6-2/TRBV6-3; size: few; CDR3: CASEDFQGAAAGELFF
J: TRBJ2-4; V: TRBV12-3/TRBV12-4; size: NA; CDR3: CASSLGHKNIQYF
J: TRBJ2-5; V: TRBV10-3; size: few; CDR3: CAISDSGYQETQYF
J: TRBJ1-2; V: TRBV20-1; size: NA; CDR3: CSAREDRAALGYTF
J: TRBJ2-1; V: TRBV6-2/TRBV6-3; size: few; CDR3: CASSDPSGGAYNEQFF
J: TRBJ2-1; V: TRBV20-1; size: many; CDR3: CSARDIAGTSYNEQFF
J: TRBJ2-3; V: TRBV5-4; size: few; CDR3: CASSSGTRRSTDTQYF
J: TRBJ2-1; V: TRBV12-5; size: few; CDR3: CASGSTSVDEQFF
J: TRBJ2-2; V: TRBV20-1; size: many; CDR3: CSARTIEYTGELFF
J: TRBJ2-2; V: TRBV18; size: NA; CDR3: CASSSGGGSGGELFF
J: TRBJ2-2; V: TRBV20-1; size: few; CDR3: CSARGGLAGGPGTGELFF
J: TRBJ1-1; V: TRBV10-1; size: NA; CDR3: CASRSGTEAFF
J: TRBJ2-2; V: TRBV5-1; size: many; CDR3: CASSLGSLTGELFF
J: TRBJ1-5; V: TRBV28; size: NA; CDR3: CASNHRATRPQHF
J: TRBJ2-5; V: TRBV25-1; size: NA; CDR3: CASIVTGGETQYF
J: TRBJ1-2; V: TRBV29-1; size: NA; CDR3: CSVERPGGTFYGYTF
J: TRBJ2-3; V: TRBV24-1; size: few; CDR3: CATSVGGGGTDTQYF
J: TRBJ2-5; V: TRBV7-2; size: many; CDR3: CASSITAGGETQYF
J: TRBJ2-2; V: TRBV7-7; size: few; CDR3: CASSPRAAVYTGELFF